This note documents a single T cell receptor beta chain sequence. Its antigen is still unknown. Per-nucleotide qualities are absent, and no much larger clonotype sits a single base away. The CDR3 spans 16 residues, from the cysteine through the phenylalanine. The read is trimmed to its CDR3 DNA, 48 bases read in frame from base 1. The germline V gene encodes CDR1 SGHVS and CDR2 FNYEAQ. After removal of 3 bases from V and 3 bases from J, the junction retains 7 bases not matched to a gene. Stable Graves' hyperthyroidism was defined as no progression to ophthalmopathy during 18 months of follow-up. The hyperthyroidism patients were between 18 and 65 years old and newly diagnosed, with a disease duration of less than 2 months. The study excluded patients with uncontrolled infections, other autoimmune diseases, pregnancy or lactation. Diagnoses were based on clinical symptoms, serum thyroxine and TRAb, thyroid ultrasound and orbital computed tomography. Total RNA was extracted with Trizol reagent, and quality was checked on an Agilent 2100 Bioanalyzer.

The sample belongs to a study of T cells in Graves' hyperthyroidism and ophthalmopathy (dated by TCRdb to between 2018 and 2021). Turning to the overall study: TCR V-J signatures able to tell the groups apart were searched for in a discovery cohort of some 97 patients, of whom 43 had Graves' ophthalmopathy and more than 55 had stable Graves' hyperthyroidism. Prospective prediction of ophthalmopathy was tested in an independent validation cohort of fewer than 20 hyperthyroidism patients and some 17 patients who later progressed to ophthalmopathy. The 100 discovery patients were randomly divided into training and test sets at a 7:3 ratio. The study also compared thyroid tissue and blood T-cell repertoires from roughly six Graves' hyperthyroidism patients. After blood sampling, hyperthyroidism patients were treated with methimazole at a starting dose of 30 mg daily, and ophthalmopathy patients were treated with high-dose intravenous methylprednisolone. TCR Vbeta CDR3 sequencing of 120 to 150 peripheral blood samples (roughly 43 ophthalmopathy, 70 to 85 hyperthyroidism and approximately 17 progressor patients) is reported in the paper. What the research found in general, with its limitations: No statistical method was used to set the sample size in advance, and investigators knew the group allocation. A 13 V-J signature model separated ophthalmopathy from stable hyperthyroidism, with around 88% sensitivity and 81.08% specificity in cross-validation and 80%/75% in testing. Blood samples also contained most of the expanded thyroid clonotypes (frequency above 0.001), which suggests that blood repertoires may reflect thyroid immune responses. In validation, progression to ophthalmopathy was predicted by the model with 55% to 71% sensitivity and 72.22% specificity, a median of approximately 7.1 months before onset.

TCR beta CDR3 regions were amplified from RNA transcripts. A first-round RT-PCR of the TCR CDR3 used the HTBI primer set with the Qiagen OneStep RT-PCR kit. Libraries were constructed in a second round of multiplex PCR, after which size selection and purification were performed. Libraries were sequenced paired-end with 100 bp reads on an Illumina HiSeq2000. The published analysis was carried out like this. SOAPnuke was used to process the raw data, throwing out any read that contained adapters or uncalled bases, had a mean Phred below 15, or lacked an exact constant-primer or identifier match. High-quality paired reads were merged with COPE v1.2.5, and unique nucleotide sequences were defined as clonotypes. Clonotypes were aligned to IMGT TRBV, TRBD and TRBJ reference segments using MiTCR v1.1. Analysis was restricted to V-J combinations with a frequency above 0.0001, which covered about 99% of repertoires. A TCS score was defined as the ratio of F50 (clonal expansion) to E x V (chaos), with BLOSUM62-based TCRdist applied between CDR3 peptides within each V-J. Welch's t-statistics and random forest reduced some 510 V-J features to around 14, which were used in a naive Bayes classifier (R e1071). The similarity between thyroid and blood repertoires was quantified using the Morisita-Horn index. The public reads were quality trimmed at Q25 with fastp and then assembled into clones with MiXCR by TCRdb, keeping productive beta chains. Identical CDR3 proteins give one entry, which carries the most common genes and DNA. In this record, the V and J calls reflect TCRdb's handling and not the investigators' own analysis. The sample has a few hundred thousand distinct CDR3 sequences on record, roughly 50% of them singletons. 7.5% to 8.5% of the sample comes from the top ten.

Recombination joined TRBV7-6 with TRBJ2-7, with TRBD2 matching 11 junction bases. This TCR was recovered from a young woman with Graves' hyperthyroidism. Sequences were obtained from peripheral blood or thyroid tissue (not recorded which). The CDR3 region reads CASSLGLAAQRYEQYF. The sequence in DNA is TGTGCCAGCAGCTTGGGACTAGCGGCACAGCGCTACGAGCAGTACTTC.